This T cell receptor (beta chain) is from a study of early T cells in non-severe SARS-CoV-2 infection. Study overall: Sequencing used unsorted whole-blood bulk RNA, so chains lack pairing. Findings and limits, study-wide: VDJdb matching, biased toward anti-spike CD8 responses, missed private and CD4 specificities.

The CDR3 covers 15 residues. Germline V gene sequence: CDR1 LGHDT, CDR2 YNNKEL (reference sequence). The V and J ends lost 1 base and 11 bases respectively, with 20 bases between them. Individual cDNA molecules received unique molecular identifiers. Each CDR3 protein gets one entry after TCRdb re-called the 5' RACE reads with MiXCR. The sample records more than 50,000 distinct CDR3 sequences, 10% to 15% being singletons. Comments on this clonotype: The antigen is unknown. This clone may be a read error of a much larger clone one base away.

The receptor was isolated from an adult who was a healthcare worker with PCR-confirmed SARS-CoV-2 infection or an uninfected control (not recorded which). This chain joins TRBV3-1 and TRBJ2-5; D remains ambiguous. Sequences were obtained from whole blood. CDR3 nucleotides: TGTGCCAGCAGCCAAGGGGGAAGCAGGACCCGGAGACAGTACTTC. Encoded protein: CASSQGGSRTRRQYF.